The clone carrying this T cell receptor (beta chain) was found once. Its antigen is unidentified. This specimen comes from a study of T cell responses to AZD1222 COVID-19 vaccine. The repertoire was sequenced with immunoSEQ multiplex PCR; TCRdb's copy has only in-frame clones and lacks some. The sample consists of about 140,000 clones, around 91% of them appearing once. Whether given at about 4 or about 12 weeks, second doses were pooled. The V end was cut by 4 bases, the J end by 5 bases, with 12 bases between. The CDR3 is 13 residues long. From germline, CDR1 is SQVTM and CDR2 ANQGSEA. Study findings and constraints: Breadth and depth of Spike-specific TCRs rose after two AZD1222 doses. Clonal diversity was possibly underestimated, and white British individuals and females predominated among donors. As reported, nearly half of all spike-specific TCRs target variant regions that are unmutated.

The rearrangement links TRBV29-1 to TRBJ2-1; D possibly corresponds to TRBD2 (5 bases). Sequencing was performed on peripheral blood, taken 28 days after the second AZD1222 dose. The source is an adult who received the AZD1222 COVID-19 vaccine. Here the CDR3 reads CSVVGITDNEQFF. Here the CDR3 DNA reads TGCAGCGTTGTCGGGATAACTGACAATGAGCAGTTCTTC.